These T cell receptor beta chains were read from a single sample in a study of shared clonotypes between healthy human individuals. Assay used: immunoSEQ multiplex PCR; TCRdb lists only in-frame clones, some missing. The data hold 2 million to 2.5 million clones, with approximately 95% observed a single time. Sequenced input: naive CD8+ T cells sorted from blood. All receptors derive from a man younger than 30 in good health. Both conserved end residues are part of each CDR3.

CDR3aa: CASSEASGASYEQYF
v_gene: TRBV10-1
len: 15
j_gene: TRBJ2-7

CDR3aa: CASSFSTGRTNTEAFF
v_gene: TRBV7-6
len: 16
j_gene: TRBJ1-1

CDR3aa: CASSPGPGQGYGEQFF
v_gene: TRBV7-9
len: 16
j_gene: TRBJ2-1

CDR3aa: CATSRKGRETQYF
v_gene: TRBV15
len: 13
j_gene: TRBJ2-5

CDR3aa: CASSETDYGYTF
v_gene: TRBV25-1
len: 12
j_gene: TRBJ1-2

CDR3aa: CASSQATMNTEAFF
v_gene: TRBV4-1
len: 14
j_gene: TRBJ1-1

CDR3aa: CASSDPGLGGEQYF
v_gene: TRBV10-2
len: 14
j_gene: TRBJ2-7

CDR3aa: CASSQDFRSSGNEQFF
v_gene: TRBV4-3
len: 16
j_gene: TRBJ2-1

CDR3aa: CASSLSGSYEQYF
v_gene: TRBV7-9
len: 13
j_gene: TRBJ2-7

CDR3aa: CSVEAGTGYEQYF
v_gene: TRBV29-1
len: 13
j_gene: TRBJ2-7

CDR3aa: CASSPSSGGQGNYGYTF
v_gene: TRBV9
len: 17
j_gene: TRBJ1-2

CDR3aa: CASSLEIGGVITGNTIYF
v_gene: TRBV7-9
len: 18
j_gene: TRBJ1-3

CDR3aa: CASSLDGGRNQPQHF
v_gene: TRBV7-9
len: 15
j_gene: TRBJ1-5

CDR3aa: CASSGTSGYNEQFF
v_gene: TRBV2
len: 14
j_gene: TRBJ2-1

CDR3aa: CASSEEGQGPYNEQFF
v_gene: TRBV27
len: 16
j_gene: TRBJ2-1

CDR3aa: CASSFRRDLPYNEQFF
v_gene: TRBV7-9
len: 16
j_gene: TRBJ2-1

CDR3aa: CASSLLGGTGELFF
v_gene: TRBV28
len: 14
j_gene: TRBJ2-2

CDR3aa: CASSPSWGESNYGYTF
v_gene: TRBV27
len: 16
j_gene: TRBJ1-2

CDR3aa: CASSQDLGDHTQYF
v_gene: TRBV4-3
len: 14
j_gene: TRBJ2-3

CDR3aa: CASSVGQGTHQPQHF
v_gene: TRBV9
len: 15
j_gene: TRBJ1-5

CDR3aa: CASSQVQGSGANVLTF
v_gene: TRBV4-1
len: 16
j_gene: TRBJ2-6

CDR3aa: CASGPESGGGSDTQYF
v_gene: TRBV13
len: 16
j_gene: TRBJ2-3

CDR3aa: CASSEAWGSYEQYF
v_gene: TRBV6-1
len: 14
j_gene: TRBJ2-7

CDR3aa: CASSLTGVGSGTEAFF
v_gene: TRBV5-1
len: 16
j_gene: TRBJ1-1